Following are 21 T cell receptor beta chains from one sample sequenced in a study of CD8 T cells in Susac syndrome. Random hexamers were used to reverse transcribe an amount of roughly 0.45 to 1 ug RNA. TCRdb recomputed calls from the immunoSEQ multiplex PCR reads with MiXCR, one row per CDR3 protein. Here the sample spans some 200,000 distinct CDR3 sequences, roughly 90% being singletons. Sequenced: CD8+ T cells from PBMCs. The receptors stem from a human donor with multiple sclerosis.

The genes are TRBV30 and TRBJ2-1; the D is unclear. CDR3 length: 13 residues. Looked up from germline, CDR1 is GTSNPN and CDR2 is SVGIG (reference sequence). V was cut by 0 bases and J by 4 bases, with 7 bases left in between. CDR3 nucleotide sequence: TGTGCCTGGAGTGTATACAGTTACAATGAGCAGTTCTTC. This translates into CAWSVYSYNEQFF.

In DNA form, the CDR3 reads TGTGCCAGCTCACCAACGACGGGCTACGAGCAGTACTTC. It specifies CASSPTTGYEQYF. The chain joins TRBV18 to TRBJ2-7; D is ambiguous. Germline CDR1 is KGHSH and CDR2 is LQKENI. The CDR3 runs to 13 residues. Trimming took off 2 bases at V and 3 bases at J, with 8 bases between the two ends. Drawing the rest from reference TRBV18 and TRBJ2-7, the complete variable domain is NAGVMQNPRHLVRRRGQEARLRCSPMKGHSHVYWYRQLPEEGLKFMVYLQKENIIDESGMPKERFSAEFPKEGPSILRIQQVVRGDSAAYFCASSPTTGYEQYFGPGTRLTVT.

V is TRBV3-1 and J is TRBJ2-7; D unclear. This CDR3 is built from 15 residues. The V gene lost 3 bases and the J gene lost 0 bases, with 12 bases spanning the gap. Germline V gene data show CDR1 as LGHDT and CDR2 as YNNKEL (reference sequence). The CDR3 DNA follows: TGTGCCAGCAGCCAGGGCGACCTGAGCTCCTACGAGCAGTACTTC. Encoded protein: CASSQGDLSSYEQYF.

The gene calls are TRBV4-3 and TRBJ2-1; D is uncertain. CDR1 LGHNA and CDR2 YSLEER come from the germline V gene. This CDR3 is 14 amino acids long. Trimming pared 0 bases from V and 6 bases from J, leaving 9 bases between. The CDR3 bases are TGCGCCAGCAGCCAAGATGTCTTTCCCAATGAGCAGTTCTTC. Translated, it gives CASSQDVFPNEQFF.

This sequence joins TRBV7-8 and TRBJ1-2; D is unclear. Germline values: CDR1 SGHVS, CDR2 FQNEAQ. The V end was cut by 5 bases, the J end by 6 bases, with 13 bases between. The CDR3 has 13 amino acids. CDR3 region: CASSPYHGDGYTF. The CDR3 DNA reads TGTGCCAGCAGCCCCTACCATGGGGATGGCTACACCTTC.

This rearrangement joins TRBV6-5 to TRBJ1-2, with D possibly matching TRBD1 (6 bases). The V end lost 6 bases, the J end lost 5 bases, and 16 bases lay between the germline ends. The CDR3 sequence is 14 residues long. Looked up from germline, CDR1 is MNHEY and CDR2 is SVGAGI. The CDR3 region has the DNA TGTGCCAGCAGATACCTCCACAGGGAGTATGGCTACACCTTC. It translates to CASRYLHREYGYTF.

The J gene is TRBJ1-2, the V gene TRBV29-1, with D perhaps matching TRBD1 (5 bases). Trimming took 4 bases from V and 4 from J, leaving 16 bases between them. Germline V gives CDR1 SQVTM, CDR2 ANQGSEA. CDR3 length: 14 amino acids. The CDR3: CSVVEDQGIYGYTF. The DNA of the CDR3 is TGCAGCGTTGTTGAGGATCAGGGTATCTATGGCTACACCTTC. The full variable domain, completed using reference TRBV29-1 and TRBJ1-2, is SAVISQKPSRDICQRGTSLTIQCQVDSQVTMMFWYRQQPGQSLTLIATANQGSEATYESGFVIDKFPISRPNLTFSTLTVSNMSPEDSSIYLCSVVEDQGIYGYTFGSGTRLTVV.

The chain has TRBV5-1 and TRBJ2-1; unclear D gene. The CDR3 contains 16 residues. Germline V gene lookup returns CDR1 SGHRS and CDR2 YFSETQ. The V gene lost 1 base and the J gene lost 5 bases, with 16 bases spanning the gap. As DNA, the CDR3 is TGCGCCAGCAGCTTGAGTACCGGGTTTCGTAACAATGAGCAGTTCTTC. It is translated as CASSLSTGFRNNEQFF.

The V call is TRBV29-1, the J call TRBJ1-2, with TRBD1 matching 8 bases. CDR1 SQVTM and CDR2 ANQGSEA come from the germline V gene. This CDR3 is built from 12 residues. The V segment lost 4 bases and the J segment 6 bases; nucleotides outside the gene matches: 4. The CDR3 is CSVGPGGDGYTF. The CDR3 DNA reads TGCAGCGTTGGCCCAGGGGGCGATGGCTACACCTTC. Supplemented by reference TRBV29-1 and TRBJ1-2, the full variable domain reads SAVISQKPSRDICQRGTSLTIQCQVDSQVTMMFWYRQQPGQSLTLIATANQGSEATYESGFVIDKFPISRPNLTFSTLTVSNMSPEDSSIYLCSVGPGGDGYTFGSGTRLTVV.

The genes are TRBV30 and TRBJ1-1, with D perhaps TRBD1 (5 bases). V was trimmed by 5 bases and J by 5 bases, leaving 12 bases between them. CDR1 and CDR2 (germline): GTSNPN, SVGIG (reference sequence). The CDR3 runs 12 residues. Here the CDR3 DNA reads TGTGCCTGGGGGGCCTCGATTACTGAAGCTTTCTTT. This gives the protein CAWGASITEAFF.

The chain is built from TRBV4-1 and TRBJ2-1, with TRBD1 matching 9 bases. The V gene's germline CDR1 is MGHRA and CDR2 YSYEKL. The V gene end was trimmed by 1 base and the J gene end by 4 bases; junction bases not matched to a gene: 8. This CDR3 is 17 amino acids long. The CDR3 protein is CASSQAGPGTGYNEQFF. In DNA form, the CDR3 reads TGCGCCAGCAGCCAAGCGGGCCCGGGGACAGGGTACAATGAGCAGTTCTTC.

The chain uses TRBV11-3 and TRBJ2-1; no clear D. The V and J ends lost 5 bases and 3 bases respectively, with 11 bases between them. Germline V gene sequence: CDR1 SGHNT, CDR2 YENEEA. The CDR3 runs 14 residues. CDR3 DNA sequence: TGTGCCAGCAGCGCCCTAGGTGGCTACAATGAGCAGTTCTTC. Protein sequence: CASSALGGYNEQFF. The entire variable domain, with the rest obtained from reference TRBV11-3 and TRBJ2-1, is as follows: EAGVVQSPRYKIIEKKQPVAFWCNPISGHNTLYWYLQNLGQGPELLIRYENEEAVDDSQLPKDRFSAERLKGVDSTLKIQPAELGDSAVYLCASSALGGYNEQFFGPGTRLTVL.

The V gene is TRBV11-2, the J gene TRBJ2-7; D is unclear. V lost 5 bases to trimming and J lost 0 bases, with 14 bases between them. Per the germline V gene, CDR1 is SGHAT and CDR2 is FQNNGV. The CDR3 runs to 15 residues. This chain's CDR3 is CASSPRGDLSYEQYF. The CDR3 coding sequence is TGTGCCAGCAGCCCCCGTGGGGATCTCTCCTACGAGCAGTACTTC.

DNA of the CDR3: TGCAGTGCTAGACGCGGGACAAACTACGAGCAGTACTTC. This encodes CSARRGTNYEQYF. The chain joins TRBV20-1 to TRBJ2-7; either TRBD1 or TRBD2 may supply D (6 bases each). CDR1 and CDR2 (germline): DFQATT, SNEGSKA (reference sequence). The CDR3 is 13 amino acids. V lost 2 bases to trimming and J lost 3 bases, with 11 bases between them.

This clonotype was recorded a few times. V and J are TRBV4-1 and TRBJ2-5; D may be TRBD2 (5 bases). V lost 0 bases, J lost 8 bases, and 7 bases lay in between. This CDR3 is 12 amino acids long. Germline lookup yields CDR1 MGHRA and CDR2 YSYEKL. CDR3 bases: TGCGCCAGCAGCCAAGAGGGAGAAACCCAGTACTTC. As protein: CASSQEGETQYF.

The chain employs TRBV7-9 and TRBJ1-5; D gene uncertain. Germline CDR1 is SEHNR and CDR2 is FQNEAQ (reference sequence). This CDR3 has 14 residues. V lost 1 base, J lost 6 bases, and 10 bases lay in between. CDR3 coding DNA: TGTGCCAGCAGCTTAGGGTCTCAAGGTCAGCCCCAGCATTTT. Protein product: CASSLGSQGQPQHF.

Notes on this clonotype: One junction end disagrees with the germline gene, perhaps due to a read error. V gene TRBV5-6 combines with J gene TRBJ1-1; tentatively, D is TRBD1 (5 bases). The CDR3 runs 13 residues. Germline assignment: CDR1 SGHDT and CDR2 YYEEEE. The CDR3 sequence is CASSLAGTGESIF. The CDR3 DNA follows: TGTGCCAGCAGCTTGGCAGGGACCGGCGAGTCGATCTTT.

The sample holds a few counts of this clonotype. As DNA, the CDR3 is TGTGCCAGCAGCCCAGCCGGACTAGCGAGGGACCAGCCGCAGTATTTT. As protein: CASSPAGLARDQPQYF. This rearrangement joins TRBV6-1 to TRBJ2-3, with 9 bases that match TRBD2. The CDR3 covers 16 residues. V shed 6 bases, J shed 10 bases, and the junction held 17 bases outside the gene matches. CDR1 is MNHNS and CDR2 is SASEGT in the germline V gene.

The chain carries TRBV27 and TRBJ2-5; 7 positions match TRBD1. V lost 0 bases and J lost 4; bases outside the gene matches: 5. The germline V gene has CDR1 MNHEY and CDR2 SMNVEV (reference sequence). There are 15 residues in the CDR3. CDR3 nucleotide sequence: TGTGCCAGCAGTTTATCACCGACAGGGATAGAGACCCAGTACTTC. Its translation: CASSLSPTGIETQYF.

The chain is built from TRBV7-2 and TRBJ2-1; the D is unclear. Germline V gene sequence: CDR1 SGHTA, CDR2 FQGNSA. The CDR3 extends over 14 amino acids. The ends were cut back, 1 base at V and 4 bases at J, with 8 bases in the middle. The CDR3 sequence: CASSLDYLYNEQFF. The DNA of the CDR3 is TGTGCCAGCAGCTTAGACTACCTTTACAATGAGCAGTTCTTC.

The V gene is TRBV7-9, the J gene TRBJ2-4; a possible D gene is TRBD1 (6 bases). Per the germline V gene, CDR1 is SEHNR and CDR2 is FQNEAQ (reference sequence). Trimming removed 5 bases at V and 3 bases at J, with 11 bases between. The CDR3 length is 14 residues. Here the CDR3 reads CASSARDNKNIQYF. In nucleotides, the CDR3 is TGTGCCAGCAGCGCACGGGACAACAAAAACATTCAGTACTTC.